The sequence of this T cell receptor beta chain was determined in a study of cytomegalovirus exposure and HLA in healthy donors. Primers included in the PCR were 60 Vbeta and 13 Jbeta primers. Generated by immunoSEQ multiplex PCR, the TCRdb table keeps only in-frame clones and is missing some. This table lists 150,000 to 200,000 clones. The V segment lost 1 base and the J segment 6 bases; nucleotides outside the gene matches: 5. Per germline, CDR1 SGHAT and CDR2 FQNNGV. The CDR3 is made up of 15 amino acids. Healthy bone marrow donors supplied every sample. This chain connects TRBV11-2 to TRBJ1-1; 10 bases agree with TRBD1. The sequence derives from a boy younger than 18 in good health and CMV-seronegative. The sequenced material came from PBMCs. CDR3 coding DNA: TGTGCCAGCAGCTTAGTAAGGGACAGGGGCTCTGAAGCTTTCTTT. It yields the protein CASSLVRDRGSEAFF.